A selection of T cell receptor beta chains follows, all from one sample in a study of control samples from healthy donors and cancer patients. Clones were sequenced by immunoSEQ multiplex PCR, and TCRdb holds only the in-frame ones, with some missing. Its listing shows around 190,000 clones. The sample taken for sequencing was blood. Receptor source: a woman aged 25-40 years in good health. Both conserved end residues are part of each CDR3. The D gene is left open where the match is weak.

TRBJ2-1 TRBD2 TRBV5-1 CASRFGASGGEQFF TGCGCCAGCAGGTTTGGGGCTAGCGGGGGGGAGCAGTTCTTC
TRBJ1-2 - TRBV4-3 CASSQGRRGGDGYTF TGCGCCAGCAGCCAAGGTCGCAGGGGAGGGGATGGCTACACCTTC
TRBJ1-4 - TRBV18 CASSQGSTNEKLFF TGTGCCAGCTCACAGGGATCAACTAATGAAAAACTGTTTTTT
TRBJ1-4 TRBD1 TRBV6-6 CASRLTETGSNEKLFF TGTGCCAGCAGATTGACAGAGACAGGGTCTAATGAAAAACTGTTTTTT
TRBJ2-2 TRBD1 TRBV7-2 CASSLNRGLTGELFF TGTGCCAGCAGCTTGAACAGGGGGCTCACCGGGGAGCTGTTTTTT
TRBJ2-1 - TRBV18 CASSPSKRASYNEQFF TGTGCCAGCTCACCTAGCAAAAGGGCCTCCTACAATGAGCAGTTCTTC
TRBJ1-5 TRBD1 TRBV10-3 CAISDHRGSNQPQHF TGTGCCATCAGTGACCACAGGGGAAGCAATCAGCCCCAGCATTTT
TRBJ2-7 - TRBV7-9 CASSFMEGGMREQYF TGTGCCAGCAGCTTCATGGAGGGGGGCATGCGCGAGCAGTACTTC
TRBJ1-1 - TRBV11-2 CASSRDSTTEAFF TGTGCCAGCAGCCGGGACTCCACCACTGAAGCTTTCTTT
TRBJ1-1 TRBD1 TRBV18 CASSRRQGNTEAFF TGTGCCAGCTCACGGAGACAGGGGAACACTGAAGCTTTCTTT
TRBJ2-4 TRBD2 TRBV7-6 CASSLQRGENIQYF TGTGCCAGCAGCTTACAGCGGGGGGAAAACATTCAGTACTTC
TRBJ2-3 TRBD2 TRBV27 CASRRLAGGGTQYF TGTGCCAGCAGAAGACTAGCGGGGGGGGGCACGCAGTATTTT
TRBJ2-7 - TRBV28 CASETPESGLRRGKDRYF TGTGCCAGCGAGACCCCGGAGTCAGGTCTCCGCAGGGGTAAGGATCGGTACTTC
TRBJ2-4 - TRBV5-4 CASSLLGGTNIQYF TGTGCCAGCAGCTTGCTGGGGGGTACAAACATTCAGTACTTC
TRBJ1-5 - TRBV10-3 CAISLDSTVQPQHF TGTGCCATCAGTTTGGACAGCACCGTCCAGCCCCAGCATTTT
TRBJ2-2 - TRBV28 CASMGRGMHYTGELFF TGTGCCAGCATGGGTCGGGGGATGCACTACACCGGGGAGCTGTTTTTT
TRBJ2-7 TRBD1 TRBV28 CASRSQGKTYEQYF TGTGCCAGCAGGTCACAGGGGAAGACCTACGAGCAGTACTTC
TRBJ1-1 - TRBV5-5 CASSLVLRNTEAFF TGTGCCAGCAGCTTGGTACTGAGGAACACTGAAGCTTTCTTT
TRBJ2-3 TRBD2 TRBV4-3 CASSQYIPGAGGEADTQYF TGCGCCAGCAGCCAATATATCCCAGGAGCGGGGGGGGAGGCAGATACGCAGTATTTT
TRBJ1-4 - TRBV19 CASSMGTGTTNEKLFF TGTGCCAGTAGTATGGGCACAGGGACAACTAATGAAAAACTGTTTTTT
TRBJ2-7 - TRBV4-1 CASSHTLAPEQYF TGCGCCAGCAGCCATACCCTAGCGCCCGAGCAGTACTTC
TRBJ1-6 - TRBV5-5 CASSLGANSPLHF TGTGCCAGCAGCTTGGGCGCCAATTCACCCCTCCACTTT
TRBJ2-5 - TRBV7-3 CASSPAGLAQETQYF TGTGCCAGCAGCCCGGCCGGGCTAGCCCAAGAGACCCAGTACTTC
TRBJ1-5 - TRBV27 CASSARQGLNQPQHF TGTGCCAGCAGTGCTCGGCAGGGACTAAATCAGCCCCAGCATTTT
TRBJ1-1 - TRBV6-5 CASSYSSGANTEAFF TGTGCCAGCAGTTACTCCTCGGGGGCTAACACTGAAGCTTTCTTT
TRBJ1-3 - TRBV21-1 CASSKTRNSPGNTIYF TGTGCCAGCAGCAAAACTCGGAACAGTCCTGGAAACACCATATATTTT
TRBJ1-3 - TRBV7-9 CASSLGYIGVEGNTIYF TGTGCCAGCAGCTTGGGATACATCGGGGTGGAAGGAAACACCATATATTTT
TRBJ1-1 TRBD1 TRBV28 CASSIATGYNTEAFF TGTGCCAGCAGTATAGCGACAGGGTATAACACTGAAGCTTTCTTT
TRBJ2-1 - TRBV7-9 CASSFSGYNEQFF TGTGCCAGCAGCTTTAGCGGCTACAATGAGCAGTTCTTC
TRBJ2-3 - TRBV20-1 CSAQRTDTQYF TGCAGTGCCCAACGCACAGATACGCAGTATTTT
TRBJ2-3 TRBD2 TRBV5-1 CASSRGLAGVISTDTQYF TGCGCCAGCAGCCGGGGACTAGCGGGGGTTATTAGCACAGATACGCAGTATTTT
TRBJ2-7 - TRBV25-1 CASSYGYEQYF TGTGCCAGCAGTTATGGGTACGAGCAGTACTTC
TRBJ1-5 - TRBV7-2 CASSLDSNQPQHF TGTGCCAGCAGCCTGGACAGTAATCAGCCCCAGCATTTT
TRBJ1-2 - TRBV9 CASSLSQVNYGYTF TGTGCCAGCAGCCTTTCTCAAGTAAACTATGGCTACACCTTC
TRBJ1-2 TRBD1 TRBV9 CASSAPRTGGAIYGYTF TGTGCCAGCAGCGCCCCTCGCACAGGGGGCGCGATCTATGGCTACACCTTC
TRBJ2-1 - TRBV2 CASGRARSYNEQFF TGTGCCAGTGGTCGAGCACGAAGCTACAATGAGCAGTTCTTC
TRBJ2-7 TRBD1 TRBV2 CAGLDRGKYEQYF TGTGCCGGATTGGACAGGGGAAAGTACGAGCAGTACTTC